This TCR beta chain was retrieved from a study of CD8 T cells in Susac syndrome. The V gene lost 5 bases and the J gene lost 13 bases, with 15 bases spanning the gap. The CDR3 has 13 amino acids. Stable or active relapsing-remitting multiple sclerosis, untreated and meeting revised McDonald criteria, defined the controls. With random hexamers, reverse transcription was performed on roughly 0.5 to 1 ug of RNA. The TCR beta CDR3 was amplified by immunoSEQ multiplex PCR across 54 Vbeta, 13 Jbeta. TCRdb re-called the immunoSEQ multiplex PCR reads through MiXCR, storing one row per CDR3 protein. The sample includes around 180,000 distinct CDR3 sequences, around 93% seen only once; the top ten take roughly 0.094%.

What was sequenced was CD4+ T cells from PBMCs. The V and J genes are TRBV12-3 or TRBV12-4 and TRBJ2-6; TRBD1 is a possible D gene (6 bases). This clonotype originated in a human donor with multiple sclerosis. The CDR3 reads CASSPRDMGVLTF. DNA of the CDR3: TGTGCCAGCAGTCCACGGGACATGGGGGTCCTGACTTTC.